The 2 T cell receptor beta chains in this list originate from one sample, sequenced in a study of T-cell reconstitution after alpha-beta-depleted transplantation in children (dated by TCRdb to 2015 to 2016). The treatment or condition label of this sample denotes: allogeneic hematopoietic cell transplantation with graft depleted of TCRalphabeta T cells and CD19 B cells. Library construction relied on PCR. The reads were generated on an Illumina HiSeq 2500. To normalize quantification of the TCRbeta repertoire, the TCR libraries were built with molecular barcoding that relied on unique molecular identifiers. The public reads were quality trimmed at Q25 with fastp and then assembled into clones with MiXCR by TCRdb, keeping productive beta chains. Rows are unified per CDR3 protein, each entry keeping the most common DNA and genes. Present in this sample are around 440,000 distinct CDR3 sequences, about 17% of which were seen just once. The ten largest clones capture just under 30% of the sample.

The specimen comprised PBMCs, mostly from graft donor cells, sampled 360 days after TCRalphabeta/CD19-depleted stem cell transplant. The receptor set was obtained from a boy under two years old who had a stem cell transplant for Wiskott-Aldrich syndrome, so the T cells may come from the graft donor.

The chain recombines TRBV6-2 or TRBV6-3 with TRBJ2-6, with TRBD1 matching 10 bases. There are 20 residues in the CDR3. With V trimmed by 0 bases and J by 2 bases, 10 bases remained unmatched. Per germline, CDR1 MNHEY and CDR2 SVGEGT. In DNA, the CDR3 is TGTGCCAGCAGTTACTCCGGGACAGGGGATTCTTTCGCTGGGGCCAACGTCCTGACTTTC. Translated, it gives CASSYSGTGDSFAGANVLTF.

The chain couples TRBV10-3 to TRBJ2-5, with TRBD1 matching 7 bases. J lost 10 bases, V lost 2 bases, and 13 bases had no gene match. The CDR3 covers 15 residues. The V gene's germline CDR1 is ENHRY and CDR2 SYGVKD. The CDR3: CAISERRQGWQDQYF. In nucleotides, the CDR3 is TGTGCCATCAGTGAGAGGAGACAGGGATGGCAGGACCAGTACTTC.